A selection of T cell receptor beta chains follows, all from one sample in a study of blood T cells in healthy people across ages. MiXCR was run by TCRdb on the 5' RACE reads, yielding one entry per CDR3 protein. The sample yields some 1.4 million distinct CDR3 sequences, about 40% seen once. Sequenced input: blood. The receptors originated from a woman younger than 35 in good health. The CDR3 runs from the conserved cysteine through the conserved F or W. Fields, in order: D gene, clone size, J gene, V gene, CDR3 protein, CDR3 DNA. D genes are given only for firm matches. Not all rows give a size; the values are once, few, many and, for expanded clones, a class.

D gene: -; clone size: -; J gene: TRBJ2-5; V gene: TRBV6-5; CDR3 protein: CASSYGGKETQYF; CDR3 DNA: TGTGCTAGCAGTTACGGGGGAAAAGAGACCCAGTACTTC
D gene: -; clone size: once; J gene: TRBJ2-7; V gene: TRBV20-1; CDR3 protein: CSARAGGPSSYNEQYF; CDR3 DNA: TGCAGTGCTAGAGCTGGGGGACCGAGCTCCTACAATGAGCAGTACTTC
D gene: TRBD1; clone size: -; J gene: TRBJ1-5; V gene: TRBV2; CDR3 protein: CASRTGGTGRNQPQHF; CDR3 DNA: TGTGCCAGCAGGACAGGGGGTACGGGACGAAATCAGCCCCAGCATTTT
D gene: -; clone size: -; J gene: TRBJ2-7; V gene: TRBV20-1; CDR3 protein: CSAREVSGSSYNEQYF; CDR3 DNA: TGCAGTGCTAGAGAGGTTAGCGGCAGCTCCTACAATGAGCAGTACTTC
D gene: -; clone size: -; J gene: TRBJ2-2; V gene: TRBV10-1; CDR3 protein: CASTTSNGFF; CDR3 DNA: TGCGCCAGTACGACTTCGAATGGGTTTTTT
D gene: -; clone size: -; J gene: TRBJ1-1; V gene: TRBV20-1; CDR3 protein: CSARDQRTSYDTEAFF; CDR3 DNA: TGCAGTGCTAGAGATCAGAGGACCTCCTACGACACTGAAGCTTTCTTT
D gene: TRBD1; clone size: few; J gene: TRBJ2-1; V gene: TRBV6-2/TRBV6-3; CDR3 protein: CASSYEQGRGSYNEQFF; CDR3 DNA: TGTGCCAGCAGTTACGAACAGGGGCGAGGATCCTACAATGAGCAGTTCTTC
D gene: -; clone size: -; J gene: TRBJ1-1; V gene: TRBV7-2; CDR3 protein: CASSLAATANTEAFF; CDR3 DNA: TGTGCCAGCAGCTTAGCTGCCACGGCGAACACTGAAGCTTTCTTT
D gene: TRBD2; clone size: -; J gene: TRBJ2-1; V gene: TRBV20-1; CDR3 protein: CSASVLTSGRLYNEQFF; CDR3 DNA: TGCAGTGCTAGCGTCTTGACTAGCGGGAGGCTCTACAATGAGCAGTTCTTC
D gene: -; clone size: few; J gene: TRBJ1-5; V gene: TRBV6-6; CDR3 protein: CASSSGALSNQPQHF; CDR3 DNA: TGTGCCAGCAGTTCAGGGGCGTTGAGCAATCAGCCCCAGCATTTT